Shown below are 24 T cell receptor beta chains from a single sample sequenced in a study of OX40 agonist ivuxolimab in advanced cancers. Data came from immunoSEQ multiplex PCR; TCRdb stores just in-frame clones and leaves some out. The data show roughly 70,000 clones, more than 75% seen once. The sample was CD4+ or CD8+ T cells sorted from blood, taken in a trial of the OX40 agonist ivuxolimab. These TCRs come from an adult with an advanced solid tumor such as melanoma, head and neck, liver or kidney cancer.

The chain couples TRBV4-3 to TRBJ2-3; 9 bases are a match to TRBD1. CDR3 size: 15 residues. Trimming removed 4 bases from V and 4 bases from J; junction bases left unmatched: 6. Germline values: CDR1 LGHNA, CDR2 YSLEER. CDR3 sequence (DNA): TGCGCCAGCAGCCGGGGACAGGGTTCGTCAGATACGCAGTATTTT. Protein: CASSRGQGSSDTQYF.

The CDR3 protein is CASSYFMGSRGYTF. CDR3 bases: TGTGCCAGCAGTTACTTCATGGGCTCGCGTGGCTACACCTTC. V gene TRBV6-6 combines with J gene TRBJ1-2; D gene unclear. Trimming stripped 1 base from V and 7 bases from J, with 13 bases between. Germline V gene lookup returns CDR1 MNHNY and CDR2 SVGAGI (reference sequence). The CDR3 spans 14 residues.

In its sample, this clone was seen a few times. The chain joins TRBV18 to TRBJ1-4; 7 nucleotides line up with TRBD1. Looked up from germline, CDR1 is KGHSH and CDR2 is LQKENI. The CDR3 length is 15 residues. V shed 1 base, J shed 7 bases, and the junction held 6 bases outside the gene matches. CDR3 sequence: CASSPRQGMGEKLFF. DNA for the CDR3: TGTGCCAGCTCACCACGACAGGGAATGGGTGAAAAACTGTTTTTT. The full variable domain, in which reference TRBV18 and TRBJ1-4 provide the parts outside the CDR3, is NAGVMQNPRHLVRRRGQEARLRCSPMKGHSHVYWYRQLPEEGLKFMVYLQKENIIDESGMPKERFSAEFPKEGPSILRIQQVVRGDSAAYFCASSPRQGMGEKLFFGSGTQLSVL.

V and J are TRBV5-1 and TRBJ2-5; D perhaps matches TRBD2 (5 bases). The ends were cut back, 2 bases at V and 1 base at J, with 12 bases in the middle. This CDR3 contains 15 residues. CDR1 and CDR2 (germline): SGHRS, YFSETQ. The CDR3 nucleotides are TGCGCCAGCAGCTTTACCAGCGGAGCCCAAGAGACCCAGTACTTC. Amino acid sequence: CASSFTSGAQETQYF.

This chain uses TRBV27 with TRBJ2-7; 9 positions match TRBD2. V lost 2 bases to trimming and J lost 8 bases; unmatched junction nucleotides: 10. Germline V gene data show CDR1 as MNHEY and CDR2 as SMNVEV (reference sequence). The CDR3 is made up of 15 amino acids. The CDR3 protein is CASSLRIGGGAKQYF. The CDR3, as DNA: TGTGCCAGCAGTTTAAGGATAGGCGGGGGGGCGAAGCAGTACTTC.

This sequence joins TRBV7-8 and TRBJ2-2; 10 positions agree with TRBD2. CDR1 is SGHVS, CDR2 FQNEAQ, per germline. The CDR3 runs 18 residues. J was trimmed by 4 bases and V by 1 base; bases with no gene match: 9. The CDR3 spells CASSLVPSGGGSTGELFF. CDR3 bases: TGTGCCAGCAGCTTAGTACCCAGCGGGGGGGGTAGCACCGGGGAGCTGTTTTTT.

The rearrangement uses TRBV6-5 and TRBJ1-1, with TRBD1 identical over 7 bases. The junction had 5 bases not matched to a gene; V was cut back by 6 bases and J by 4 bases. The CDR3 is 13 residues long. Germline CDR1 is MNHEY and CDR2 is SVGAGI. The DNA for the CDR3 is TGTGCCAGCAGCCGGGACAGCAGCACTGAAGCTTTCTTT. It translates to CASSRDSSTEAFF.

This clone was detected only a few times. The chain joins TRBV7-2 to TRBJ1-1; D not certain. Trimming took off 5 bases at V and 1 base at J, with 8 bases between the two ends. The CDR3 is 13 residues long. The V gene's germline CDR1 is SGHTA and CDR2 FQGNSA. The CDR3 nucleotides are TGTGCCAGCAGCGACGGTGGGAACACTGAAGCTTTCTTT. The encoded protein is CASSDGGNTEAFF.

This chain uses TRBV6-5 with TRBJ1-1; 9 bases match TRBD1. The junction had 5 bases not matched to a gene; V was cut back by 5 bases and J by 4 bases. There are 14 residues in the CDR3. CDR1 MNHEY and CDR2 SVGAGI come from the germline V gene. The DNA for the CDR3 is TGTGCCAGCAGTCAAGACAGGGGGATCACTGAAGCTTTCTTT. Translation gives CASSQDRGITEAFF.

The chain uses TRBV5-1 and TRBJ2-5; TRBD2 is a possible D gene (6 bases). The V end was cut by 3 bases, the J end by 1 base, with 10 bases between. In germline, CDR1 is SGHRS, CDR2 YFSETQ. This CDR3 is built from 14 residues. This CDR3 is CASSSGDLQETQYF. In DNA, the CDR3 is TGCGCCAGCAGCTCGGGGGACCTCCAAGAGACCCAGTACTTC.

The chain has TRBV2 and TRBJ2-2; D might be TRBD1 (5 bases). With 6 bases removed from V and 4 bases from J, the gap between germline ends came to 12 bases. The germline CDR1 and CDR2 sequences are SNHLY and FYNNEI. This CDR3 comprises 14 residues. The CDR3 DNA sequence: TGTGCCAGCAGAGGCAGGGTTGGCACCGGGGAGCTGTTTTTT. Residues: CASRGRVGTGELFF.

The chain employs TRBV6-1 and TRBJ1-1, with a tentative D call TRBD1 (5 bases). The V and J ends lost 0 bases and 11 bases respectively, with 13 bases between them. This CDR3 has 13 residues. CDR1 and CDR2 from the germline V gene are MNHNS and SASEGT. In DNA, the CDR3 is TGTGCCAGCAGTGAAGCTTGGGGACGAGGGGCTTTCTTT. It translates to CASSEAWGRGAFF.

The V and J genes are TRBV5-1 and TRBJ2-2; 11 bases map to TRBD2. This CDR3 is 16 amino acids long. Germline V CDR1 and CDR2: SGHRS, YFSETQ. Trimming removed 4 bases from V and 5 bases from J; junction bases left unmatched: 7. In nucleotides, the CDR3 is TGCGCCAGCAGCGGCCTAGCGGGGGGAGAAACCGGGGAGCTGTTTTTT. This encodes CASSGLAGGETGELFF.

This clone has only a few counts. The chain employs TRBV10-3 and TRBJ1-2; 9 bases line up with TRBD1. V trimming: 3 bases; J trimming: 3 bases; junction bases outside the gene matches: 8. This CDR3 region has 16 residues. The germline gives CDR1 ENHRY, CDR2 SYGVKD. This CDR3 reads CAISDSGTGKDYGYTF. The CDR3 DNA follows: TGTGCCATCAGTGATTCCGGGACAGGGAAGGACTATGGCTACACCTTC.

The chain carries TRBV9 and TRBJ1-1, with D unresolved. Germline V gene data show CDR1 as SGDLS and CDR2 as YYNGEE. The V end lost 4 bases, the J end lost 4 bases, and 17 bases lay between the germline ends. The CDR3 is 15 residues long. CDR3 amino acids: CASSPNSSPGTEAFF. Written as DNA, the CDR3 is TGTGCCAGCAGCCCAAACAGTTCCCCCGGCACTGAAGCTTTCTTT.

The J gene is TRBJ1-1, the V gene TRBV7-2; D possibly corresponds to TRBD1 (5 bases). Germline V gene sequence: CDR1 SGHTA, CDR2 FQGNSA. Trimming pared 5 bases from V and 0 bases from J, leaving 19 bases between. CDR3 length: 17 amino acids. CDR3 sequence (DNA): TGTGCCAGCAGCCCATTCCGGGACCGATCTATGAACACTGAAGCTTTCTTT. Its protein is CASSPFRDRSMNTEAFF.

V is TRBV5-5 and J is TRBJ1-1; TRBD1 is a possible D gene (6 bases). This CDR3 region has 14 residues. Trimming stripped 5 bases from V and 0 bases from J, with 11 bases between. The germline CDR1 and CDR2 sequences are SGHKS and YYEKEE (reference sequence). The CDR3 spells CASSRDIMNTEAFF. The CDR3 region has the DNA TGTGCCAGCAGTCGGGACATCATGAACACTGAAGCTTTCTTT. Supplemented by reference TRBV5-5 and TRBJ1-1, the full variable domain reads DAGVTQSPTHLIKTRGQQVTLRCSPISGHKSVSWYQQVLGQGPQFIFQYYEKEERGRGNFPDRFSARQFPNYSSELNVNALLLGDSALYLCASSRDIMNTEAFFGQGTRLTVV.

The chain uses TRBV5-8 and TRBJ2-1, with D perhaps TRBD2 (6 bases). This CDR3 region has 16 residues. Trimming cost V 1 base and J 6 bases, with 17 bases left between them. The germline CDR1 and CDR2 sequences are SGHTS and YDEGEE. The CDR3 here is CASSLHILPGVNEQFF. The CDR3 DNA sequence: TGTGCCAGCAGCTTGCACATTCTACCGGGGGTCAATGAGCAGTTCTTC.

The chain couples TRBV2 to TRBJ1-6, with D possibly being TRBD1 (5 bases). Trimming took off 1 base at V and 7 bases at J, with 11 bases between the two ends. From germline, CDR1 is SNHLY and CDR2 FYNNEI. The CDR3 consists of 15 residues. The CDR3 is CASSEESGTNSPLHF. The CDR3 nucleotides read TGTGCCAGCAGTGAAGAGTCAGGGACCAATTCACCCCTCCACTTT.

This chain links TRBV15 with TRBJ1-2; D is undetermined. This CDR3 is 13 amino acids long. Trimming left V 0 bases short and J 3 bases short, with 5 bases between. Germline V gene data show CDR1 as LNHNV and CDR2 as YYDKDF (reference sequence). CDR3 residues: CATSRDGDYGYTF. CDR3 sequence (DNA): TGTGCCACCAGCAGAGACGGGGACTATGGCTACACCTTC.

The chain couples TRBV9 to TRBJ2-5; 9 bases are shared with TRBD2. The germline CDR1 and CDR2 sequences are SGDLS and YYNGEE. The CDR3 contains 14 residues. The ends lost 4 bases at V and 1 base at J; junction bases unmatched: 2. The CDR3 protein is CASSSSGTQETQYF. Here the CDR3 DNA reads TGTGCCAGCAGCTCTAGCGGGACCCAAGAGACCCAGTACTTC.

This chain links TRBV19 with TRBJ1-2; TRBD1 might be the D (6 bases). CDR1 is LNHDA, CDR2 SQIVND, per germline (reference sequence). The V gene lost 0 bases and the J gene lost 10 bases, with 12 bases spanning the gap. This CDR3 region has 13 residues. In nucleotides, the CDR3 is TGTGCCAGTAGTATAGACGGGGGCCGTTTCTACACCTTC. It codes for CASSIDGGRFYTF.

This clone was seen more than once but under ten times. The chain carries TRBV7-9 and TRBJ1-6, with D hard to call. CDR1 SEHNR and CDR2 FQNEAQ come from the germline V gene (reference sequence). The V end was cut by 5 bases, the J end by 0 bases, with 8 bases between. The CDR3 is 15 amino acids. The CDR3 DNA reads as TGTGCCAGCAGCCCTCAGAGCTCCTATAATTCACCCCTCCACTTT. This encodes CASSPQSSYNSPLHF. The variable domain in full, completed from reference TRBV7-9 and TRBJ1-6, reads DTGVSQNPRHKITKRGQNVTFRCDPISEHNRLYWYRQTLGQGPEFLTYFQNEAQLEKSRLLSDRFSAERPKGSFSTLEIQRTEQGDSAMYLCASSPQSSYNSPLHFGNGTRLTVT.

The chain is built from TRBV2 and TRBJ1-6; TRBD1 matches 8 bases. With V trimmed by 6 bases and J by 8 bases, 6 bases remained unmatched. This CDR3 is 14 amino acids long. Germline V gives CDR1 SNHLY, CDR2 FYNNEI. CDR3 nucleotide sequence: TGTGCCAGCAGGCCAACAGGGGGATATTCACCCCTCCACTTT. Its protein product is CASRPTGGYSPLHF.